What follows are 27 T cell receptor beta chains derived from one specimen sequenced in a study of T cells of healthy individuals. TCRdb fed the 5' RACE reads into MiXCR, producing one record per CDR3 protein. The table has about 63,000 distinct CDR3 sequences, 15% to 20% seen once. The receptors shown here come from a human donor in good health.

The V and J genes are TRBV2 and TRBJ2-1; the D gene is possibly TRBD1 (6 bases). V was pared by 4 bases and J by 3 bases, with 13 bases between. Germline lookup yields CDR1 SNHLY and CDR2 FYNNEI. The CDR3 length is 15 residues. The chain's CDR3 is CASSVLGAVYNEQFF. CDR3 DNA: TGTGCCAGCAGTGTTTTGGGGGCAGTCTACAATGAGCAGTTCTTC.

A remark on this clonotype: This may stem from a read error, because a much larger clone lies one nucleotide away. V is TRBV29-1 and J is TRBJ1-1; no clear D. This CDR3 spans 12 amino acids. Between the trimmed V and J ends, which lost 7 bases and 11 bases, there was a span of 20 bases. Germline CDR1 reads SQVTM; CDR2 reads ANQGSEA. CDR3: CSGSAWIGDAFF. For the CDR3, the DNA is TGCAGCGGCTCTGCTTGGATAGGTGATGCTTTCTTT.

Regarding this clonotype: The junction departs from the called germline gene at one end, perhaps through a read error. V usage is TRBV5-1 and J usage is TRBJ1-1; D is uncertain. Germline CDR1 SGHRS, CDR2 YFSETQ. The CDR3 contains 12 residues. In nucleotides, the CDR3 is TGCGCCAGCAGCATCGAGAACACTGAAGCTTACTTT. The encoded protein is CASSIENTEAYF.

This clonotype was seen a handful of times. This chain's CDR3 is CASRFEGIRAGYTF. CDR3 coding DNA: TGTGCCAGCAGATTCGAAGGTATCCGGGCTGGCTACACCTTC. The chain has TRBV5-4 and TRBJ1-2; D unresolved. The germline V gene encodes CDR1 SGHNT and CDR2 YYREEE (reference sequence). CDR3 length: 14 residues. Trimming shortened V by 5 bases and J by 7 bases, and 18 bases separated the two germline ends.

V and J are TRBV20-1 and TRBJ2-7; 10 positions agree with TRBD1. The CDR3 length is 15 residues. Trimming at V came to 0 bases and at J to 5 bases, leaving 7 bases not matched to a gene. Germline CDR1 reads DFQATT; CDR2 reads SNEGSKA (reference sequence). This CDR3 is CSARDPRTGGNEQYF. In DNA, the CDR3 is TGCAGTGCTAGAGATCCCCGGACAGGGGGTAACGAGCAGTACTTC.

This clonotype has a count of ten or more. The CDR3 is CASSYVRGGFYEQYF. CDR3 DNA: TGTGCCAGCAGTTACGTCCGGGGGGGTTTCTACGAGCAGTACTTC. The chain is built from TRBV6-2 or TRBV6-3 and TRBJ2-7, with 8 bases aligning to TRBD2. The V segment lost 2 bases and the J segment 3 bases; nucleotides outside the gene matches: 6. CDR1 and CDR2 (germline): MNHEY, SVGEGT. The CDR3 is 15 residues long.

The rearrangement uses TRBV2 and TRBJ1-5, with 9 positions matching TRBD1. The CDR3 has 14 amino acids. J lost 6 bases, V lost 6 bases, and 6 bases had no gene match. Germline CDR1 SNHLY, CDR2 FYNNEI. The CDR3 bases are TGTGCCAGCAGCGGAGGGACAGGGATTCAGCCCCAGCATTTT. Encoded protein: CASSGGTGIQPQHF. The variable domain in full, completed from reference TRBV2 and TRBJ1-5, reads EPEVTQTPSHQVTQMGQEVILRCVPISNHLYFYWYRQILGQKVEFLVSFYNNEISEKSEIFDDQFSVERPDGSNFTLKIRSTKLEDSAMYFCASSGGTGIQPQHFGDGTRLSIL.

There are a few counts of this clonotype. CDR3 region: CASSLAASSYNEQFF. CDR3 DNA sequence: TGTGCCAGCAGCTTAGCGGCCAGCTCCTACAATGAGCAGTTCTTC. The chain has TRBV5-4 and TRBJ2-1; D possibly corresponds to TRBD2 (5 bases). CDR3 size: 15 residues. Germline-derived CDR1 and CDR2 are SGHNT and YYREEE (reference sequence). Trimming stripped 2 bases from V and 0 bases from J, with 9 bases between.

This sequence joins TRBV30 and TRBJ1-1; the D gene is possibly TRBD1 (5 bases). From germline, CDR1 is GTSNPN and CDR2 SVGIG (reference sequence). V lost 4 bases and J 1 base, leaving 13 bases between the germline ends. This CDR3 has 14 residues. The CDR3 DNA reads TGTGCCTGGATAATGGGGACTGGGAACACTGAAGCTTTCTTT. It codes for CAWIMGTGNTEAFF.

The rearrangement joins TRBV5-1 to TRBJ1-6; D is ambiguous. Germline CDR1 and CDR2: SGHRS and YFSETQ. This CDR3 region has 16 residues. Trimming shortened V by 1 base and J by 7 bases, and 15 bases separated the two germline ends. DNA for the CDR3: TGCGCCAGCAGCTTGAGTAGTGGCAGCGGGAATTCACCCCTCCACTTT. It is translated as CASSLSSGSGNSPLHF.

Of note for this clonotype: Just one base apart from a much larger clone, this may be a read error. The chain joins TRBV7-2 to TRBJ1-1; D uncertain. Germline V gives CDR1 SGHTA, CDR2 FQGNSA. CDR3 size: 14 residues. V lost 1 base and J 1 base, leaving 7 bases between the germline ends. The CDR3 nucleotides read TGTGCCAGCAGCTTAGAGGCCGAGAACACTGAAGCTTTCTTT. It codes for CASSLEAENTEAFF.

This clonotype has ten or more counts. The genes are TRBV9 and TRBJ1-1; weak D call: TRBD1 (6 bases). Germline loops: CDR1 SGDLS, CDR2 YYNGEE. The V gene lost 0 bases and the J gene lost 4 bases, with 16 bases spanning the gap. This CDR3 spans 16 amino acids. The CDR3 loop is CASSVATGAGVTEAFF. Here the CDR3 DNA reads TGTGCCAGCAGCGTAGCAACGGGGGCAGGAGTCACTGAAGCTTTCTTT.

This chain joins TRBV4-1 and TRBJ2-7; D gene unclear. This CDR3 region has 15 residues. Looked up from germline, CDR1 is MGHRA and CDR2 is YSYEKL. With 2 bases removed from V and 0 bases from J, the gap between germline ends came to 11 bases. The CDR3, as DNA: TGCGCCAGCAGCCAATCGGCCAGTAGCTCCTACGAGCAGTACTTC. Translation gives CASSQSASSSYEQYF.

The gene calls are TRBV4-1 and TRBJ2-3; TRBD1 aligns across 7 bases. The V segment lost 1 base and the J segment 1 base; nucleotides outside the gene matches: 8. The CDR3 consists of 17 residues. Germline V lookup: CDR1 MGHRA, CDR2 YSYEKL. The CDR3 reads CASSQGEGALGTDTQYF. CDR3 DNA sequence: TGCGCCAGCAGCCAAGGAGAGGGGGCGCTTGGCACAGATACGCAGTATTTT.

V and J are TRBV4-3 and TRBJ2-7; D perhaps matches TRBD1 (6 bases). Per germline, CDR1 LGHNA and CDR2 YSLEER. Trimming cost V 0 bases and J 6 bases, with 15 bases left between them. There are 15 residues in the CDR3. The CDR3 DNA is TGCGCCAGCAGCCAAGATCGGCCAGGGGAAAGCGAGCAGTACTTC. Residues: CASSQDRPGESEQYF.

This clonotype turned up a few times. The V and J genes are TRBV4-1 and TRBJ2-1; 7 bases are shared with TRBD2. The length of the CDR3 is 17 residues. Germline V gene data show CDR1 as MGHRA and CDR2 as YSYEKL. After removal of 0 bases from V and 7 bases from J, the junction contained 12 bases not matched to a gene. The DNA for the CDR3 is TGCGCCAGCAGCCAAGATTCTGGGGGAGGGCCGTTAAATGAGCAGTTCTTC. Protein product: CASSQDSGGGPLNEQFF.

The chain is built from TRBV6-2 or TRBV6-3 and TRBJ2-1; D might be TRBD2 (6 bases). Germline V lookup: CDR1 MNHEY, CDR2 SVGEGT. The CDR3 spans 16 residues. Trimming took 4 bases from V and 6 from J, leaving 19 bases between them. The CDR3 protein is CASSSSGTAVGNEQFF. The CDR3 DNA is TGTGCCAGCAGTTCCTCCGGGACTGCCGTGGGCAATGAGCAGTTCTTC.

This clonotype was picked up many times. The chain has TRBV28 and TRBJ2-7; 9 bases agree with TRBD2. With 6 bases clipped from V and 4 bases from J, the junction kept 19 bases outside the gene matches. The CDR3 sequence is 18 residues long. The germline V gene encodes CDR1 MDHEN and CDR2 SYDVKM. CDR3 bases: TGTGCCAGCAGCCCCTATGCTAGCGGGGCATCCGGCGGGTACGAGCAGTACTTC. Translating it yields CASSPYASGASGGYEQYF. Looking up the rest from reference TRBV28 and TRBJ2-7 gives the full variable domain: DVKVTQSSRYLVKRTGEKVFLECVQDMDHENMFWYRQDPGLGLRLIYFSYDVKMKEKGDIPEGYSVSREKKERFSLILESASTNQTSMYLCASSPYASGASGGYEQYFGPGTRLTVT.

This clonotype came up many times. The chain employs TRBV28 and TRBJ2-2, with 7 nucleotides matching TRBD2. Germline-derived CDR1 and CDR2 are MDHEN and SYDVKM. The CDR3 extends over 14 amino acids. Germline trimming cut 6 bases from V and 7 bases from J; bases unmatched to any gene: 8. The CDR3 sequence is CASSPYLAGGELFF. Here the CDR3 DNA reads TGTGCCAGCAGCCCTTATTTAGCGGGCGGGGAGCTGTTTTTT.

A few counts support this clonotype. The chain links TRBV6-5 to TRBJ2-7; 7 nucleotides agree with TRBD1. CDR3 length equals 11 residues. Germline CDR1 and CDR2: MNHEY and SVGAGI. J was trimmed by 9 bases and V by 3 bases; bases with no gene match: 2. CDR3 coding DNA: TGTGCCAGCAGTTATGAGGGGGCGCAGTACTTC. Its translation is CASSYEGAQYF.

The gene calls are TRBV2 and TRBJ2-2; 8 nucleotides line up with TRBD1. Germline V gives CDR1 SNHLY, CDR2 FYNNEI. The V and J ends lost 8 bases and 5 bases, in that order; junction bases with no gene match: 10. This CDR3 is built from 15 residues. In DNA, the CDR3 is TGTGCCAGCGGAGGTGGCAGGGGGCGGACCGGGGAGCTGTTTTTT. The encoded protein is CASGGGRGRTGELFF.

The chain employs TRBV10-2 and TRBJ1-1, with 7 positions matching TRBD1. V dropped 3 bases and J dropped 4; count of bases not matched to a gene: 2. The germline V gene encodes CDR1 WSHSY and CDR2 SAAADI. The CDR3 has 13 residues. CDR3 in DNA: TGCGCCAGCAGTGAAGGGGGCTTCACTGAAGCTTTCTTT. The encoded protein is CASSEGGFTEAFF.

This clonotype came up a few times. The chain joins TRBV7-2 to TRBJ2-3; TRBD2 aligns across 10 bases. Per germline, CDR1 SGHTA and CDR2 FQGNSA. The CDR3 loop spans 18 amino acids. Unmatched junction bases numbered 14, after V lost 2 bases and J lost 6 bases. CDR3 amino acids: CASSLFGRAGGPGDTQYF. The CDR3, as DNA: TGTGCCAGCAGCTTATTTGGGCGAGCGGGGGGGCCGGGGGATACGCAGTATTTT.

In its sample, this clonotype was seen many times. The genes are TRBV12-5 and TRBJ1-3; 8 positions agree with TRBD1. Losses at the gene ends were 5 bases for V and 4 bases for J; bases not matched to a gene: 4. The CDR3 runs 14 residues. Germline-derived CDR1 and CDR2 are LGHNT and FRNRAP. The CDR3 loop is CASGPRDRGNTIYF. For the CDR3, the DNA is TGTGCTAGTGGTCCCCGGGACAGGGGAAACACCATATATTTT.

This clonotype was detected many times. The rearrangement uses TRBV20-1 and TRBJ2-7, with 13 bases lining up with TRBD2. The V segment lost 4 bases and the J segment 7 bases; nucleotides outside the gene matches: 7. There are 14 residues in the CDR3. Germline V gene data show CDR1 as DFQATT and CDR2 as SNEGSKA (reference sequence). For the CDR3, the DNA is TGCAGTGCTACGGGACTAGCGGGACCGGTAGAGCAGTACTTC. Its protein is CSATGLAGPVEQYF.

This clonotype appeared once. The chain combines TRBV12-3 or TRBV12-4 with TRBJ2-7; D tentatively reads TRBD1 or TRBD2 (5 bases each). CDR3 length: 15 amino acids. V was pared by 5 bases and J by 2 bases, with 16 bases between. CDR3 region: CASSLGRRTAYEQYF. The CDR3, as DNA: TGTGCCAGCAGTCTGGGACGCAGGACGGCCTACGAGCAGTACTTC.

This clonotype was recorded at least ten times. This rearrangement joins TRBV28 to TRBJ2-7; the D gene is possibly TRBD1 (5 bases). V was trimmed by 5 bases and J by 3 bases, leaving 11 bases between them. The germline gives CDR1 MDHEN, CDR2 SYDVKM. The CDR3 loop spans 13 amino acids. The CDR3 nucleotides read TGTGCCAGCAGTGAGACAGACTTCTACGAGCAGTACTTC. Translation gives CASSETDFYEQYF. Full variable domain (rest looked up from reference TRBV28 and TRBJ2-7): DVKVTQSSRYLVKRTGEKVFLECVQDMDHENMFWYRQDPGLGLRLIYFSYDVKMKEKGDIPEGYSVSREKKERFSLILESASTNQTSMYLCASSETDFYEQYFGPGTRLTVT.